This TCR beta chain appears in the sequencing data of a study of T and B cells in COVID-19 patients. Study as a whole: Most recovered patients had mild to moderate COVID-19 treated as outpatients.

The CDR3 spans 16 residues. From germline, CDR1 is LNHDA and CDR2 SQIVND (reference sequence). Trimming left V 4 bases short and J 0 bases short, with 13 bases between. TRB was amplified from approximately 250-480 ng of blood genomic DNA. TRB rearrangements were amplified by multiplex PCR with BIOMED2 TRB-A/B primers. TCRdb reprocessed the multiplex PCR reads with MiXCR, giving one entry per CDR3 protein. In the table there are around 30,000 distinct CDR3 sequences, 32% of which are singletons. The chain has TRBV19 and TRBJ1-3; D is perhaps TRBD1 (6 bases). The sequenced sample was blood. The clonotype comes from a human donor who had recovered from COVID-19. CDR3 sequence: CASSNRELSSGNTIYF. The CDR3 coding sequence is TGTGCCAGTAGTAACAGGGAATTAAGCTCTGGAAACACCATATATTTT.